One and the same sample provided the 14 T cell receptor beta chains below, sequenced in a study of blood T cells in healthy people across ages. A second PCR, run for about 6 to 11 cycles, used a sample-barcoded 5' primer plus a J-beta primer mix. TCRdb reprocessed the 5' RACE reads with MiXCR, giving one entry per CDR3 protein. Of roughly 1,500,000 distinct CDR3 sequences listed, around 35% are singletons. Sequencing was carried out using blood. These receptors originate from a young woman in good health.

This clonotype appeared a single time. Likely a read error: the CDR3 ends without its conserved phenylalanine or tryptophan. The chain joins TRBV4-1 to TRBJ2-6; 8 bases are a match to TRBD1. The CDR3 loop spans 16 amino acids. V shed 3 bases, J shed 0 bases, and the junction held 1 base outside the gene matches. The germline CDR1 and CDR2 sequences are MGHRA and YSYEKL. The CDR3 sequence: CASSQGQVSGANVLTC. CDR3 nucleotide sequence: TGCGCCAGCAGCCAGGGACAGGTCTCTGGGGCCAACGTCCTGACTTGC.

This chain joins TRBV6-2 or TRBV6-3 and TRBJ2-3; 14 positions match TRBD2. This CDR3 spans 19 amino acids. After removal of 0 bases from V and 2 bases from J, the junction contained 7 bases not matched to a gene. Per the germline V gene, CDR1 is MNHEY and CDR2 is SVGEGT. CDR3 DNA sequence: TGTGCCAGCAGTTACTCGAGACTAGCGGGGGGGCGTAACACAGATACGCAGTATTTT. Its translation is CASSYSRLAGGRNTDTQYF.

The J gene is TRBJ1-5, the V gene TRBV7-9; D ambiguous. This CDR3 contains 16 residues. V lost 1 base and J lost 2, with 12 bases in between. Germline CDR1 and CDR2: SEHNR and FQNEAQ (reference sequence). The CDR3 nucleotides are TGTGCCAGCAGCTTAGGCTCAACCCGTGGCAATCAGCCCCAGCATTTT. It encodes CASSLGSTRGNQPQHF.

This clonotype was detected once. This chain connects TRBV3-1 to TRBJ2-7, with D tentatively TRBD1 (5 bases). The CDR3 has 14 residues. Germline CDR1 and CDR2: LGHDT and YNNKEL (reference sequence). The V end was cut by 0 bases, the J end by 1 base, with 7 bases between. The CDR3 loop is CASSQEPGSYEQYF. In DNA form, the CDR3 reads TGTGCCAGCAGCCAAGAGCCAGGGTCCTACGAGCAGTACTTC.

The genes are TRBV20-1 and TRBJ1-2; D is ambiguous. Germline lookup yields CDR1 DFQATT and CDR2 SNEGSKA (reference sequence). V was pared by 0 bases and J by 4 bases, with 12 bases between. There are 14 residues in the CDR3. The CDR3 region is CSARDLRAPYGYTF. The CDR3 nucleotides are TGCAGTGCTAGAGATCTGAGGGCCCCCTATGGCTACACCTTC.

The table lists this clonotype with a few counts. The chain has TRBV28 and TRBJ2-1; TRBD2 aligns across 10 bases. This CDR3 region has 16 residues. The V gene end was trimmed by 4 bases and the J gene end by 5 bases; junction bases not matched to a gene: 8. Germline lookup yields CDR1 MDHEN and CDR2 SYDVKM. For the CDR3, the DNA is TGTGCCAGCAGTTCCTTTCCTAGCGGGAGTCACAATGAGCAGTTCTTC. Translation gives CASSSFPSGSHNEQFF.

V gene TRBV2 combines with J gene TRBJ2-7; TRBD1 matches at 8 bases. The CDR3 sequence is 13 residues long. The germline V gene encodes CDR1 SNHLY and CDR2 FYNNEI. V lost 7 bases to trimming and J lost 3 bases; unmatched junction nucleotides: 5. For the CDR3, the DNA is TGTGCCAGCAAAACAGGGACAGGCTACGAGCAGTACTTC. Amino acid sequence: CASKTGTGYEQYF. The full variable domain, its missing parts supplied by reference TRBV2 and TRBJ2-7, is EPEVTQTPSHQVTQMGQEVILRCVPISNHLYFYWYRQILGQKVEFLVSFYNNEISEKSEIFDDQFSVERPDGSNFTLKIRSTKLEDSAMYFCASKTGTGYEQYFGPGTRLTVT.

This clonotype has a handful of counts. The chain combines TRBV20-1 with TRBJ2-3; D gene ambiguous. In germline, CDR1 is DFQATT, CDR2 SNEGSKA (reference sequence). This CDR3 is built from 15 residues. The germline V and J ends were trimmed by 0 bases and 5 bases, with 15 bases remaining between them. CDR3 nucleotides: TGCAGTGCTAGAGATCAGCTGACATTGGTAGATACGCAGTATTTT. It is translated as CSARDQLTLVDTQYF.

This clonotype was observed a few times. J is TRBJ1-4 and V is TRBV2; tentative D call: TRBD1 (6 bases). With 6 bases removed from V and 8 bases from J, the gap between germline ends came to 19 bases. Per the germline V gene, CDR1 is SNHLY and CDR2 is FYNNEI. The length of the CDR3 is 15 residues. This CDR3 reads CASSPGGGAGEKLFF. The CDR3 region has the DNA TGTGCCAGCAGCCCCGGCGGGGGCGCCGGAGAAAAACTGTTTTTT.

This clonotype was observed a few times. J is TRBJ2-3 and V is TRBV12-3 or TRBV12-4; 10 positions match TRBD2. V lost 6 bases, J lost 5 bases, and 8 bases stayed unmatched. The CDR3 covers 15 residues. As DNA, the CDR3 is TGTGCCAGCAGACCAGCGGGGGGGCCGAGAGATACGCAGTATTTT. Translation: CASRPAGGPRDTQYF.

The rearrangement links TRBV2 to TRBJ2-4, with TRBD1 as a possible D gene (5 bases). With 6 bases removed from V and 15 bases from J, the gap between germline ends came to 12 bases. The germline V gene has CDR1 SNHLY and CDR2 FYNNEI. This CDR3 is built from 10 residues. CDR3 sequence: CASRPGQGYF. In DNA, the CDR3 is TGTGCCAGCAGGCCTGGTCAGGGGTACTTC.

This clonotype was detected many times. Mismatch with germline at one junction end may stem from a read error. This CDR3 reads CASSLSSGPYEQYF. Written as DNA, the CDR3 is TGTGCCAGCAGTCTTTCTAGCGGACCCTACGAGCAGTACTTC. The V and J genes are TRBV5-1 and TRBJ2-7; 7 bases map to TRBD2. CDR1 SGHRS and CDR2 YFSETQ come from the germline V gene. The CDR3 contains 14 residues.

This clonotype turned up a few times. The rearrangement uses TRBV20-1 and TRBJ2-1, with TRBD1 as a possible D gene (6 bases). The CDR3 consists of 14 residues. Per germline, CDR1 DFQATT and CDR2 SNEGSKA (reference sequence). V gave up 6 bases and J gave up 3 bases, with 15 bases separating them. CDR3 in DNA: TGCAGTGCACTCAGGACAGCCTACTACAATGAGCAGTTCTTC. It codes for CSALRTAYYNEQFF.

The rearrangement links TRBV5-1 to TRBJ2-1; D perhaps matches TRBD1 (6 bases). Between the trimmed V and J ends, which lost 4 bases and 8 bases, there was a span of 37 bases. The CDR3 sequence is 21 residues long. Per the germline V gene, CDR1 is SGHRS and CDR2 is YFSETQ. The CDR3 DNA reads as TGCGCCAGCAGCCCCTCCACCGTTCCAGGGGACGAACCCCCAATATACGATGAGCAGTTCTTC. It translates to CASSPSTVPGDEPPIYDEQFF. The full variable domain, in which reference TRBV5-1 and TRBJ2-1 provide the parts outside the CDR3, is KAGVTQTPRYLIKTRGQQVTLSCSPISGHRSVSWYQQTPGQGLQFLFEYFSETQRNKGNFPGRFSGRQFSNSRSEMNVSTLELGDSALYLCASSPSTVPGDEPPIYDEQFFGPGTRLTVL.